This T cell receptor beta chain derives from a study of cytomegalovirus exposure and HLA in healthy donors. Study-level findings and limits: Looking again later, the authors saw that most CMV-associated TCR beta chains seemed HLA-restricted.

The study ran its PCR with 60 Vbeta and 13 Jbeta primers. In the authors' workflow: In a later analysis, of tens of millions of unique beta chains, around 11 million appeared in at least two donors. TCRdb's copy holds only in-frame clones and misses some; the assay was immunoSEQ multiplex PCR. The DNA gave D and trimming, while V, J and clone size come from that table. The sample lists approximately 120,000 clones; 78% were seen once. The CDR3 consists of 16 residues. The trim removed 4 bases at V and 6 bases at J, leaving 14 bases unmatched. The germline V gene has CDR1 SGHDT and CDR2 YYEEEE. This clone was seen repeatedly, ten times or more. The target antigen is unknown.

The chain employs TRBV5-6 and TRBJ2-7; 9 bases are shared with TRBD1. This TCR came from a man under 40 in good health and CMV-seropositive. The sequenced sample consisted of PBMCs. The CDR3 loop reads CASSPRRGQGIREQYF. CDR3 in DNA: TGTGCCAGCAGCCCCCGGCGAGGACAGGGGATCCGCGAGCAGTACTTC.